The 7 T cell receptor beta chains given below trace back to one sample, sequenced in a study of T cell repertoires in cytomegalovirus infection. TCRdb itself ran the reads through MiXCR, one entry per CDR3 protein. This table holds a few hundred thousand distinct CDR3 sequences, approximately 40% found once. The antigens for these receptors are not known. Sample: cultured PBMCs, taken from culture after CMV antigen stimulation. Source of these receptors: a human donor in good health (CMV status not recorded). Some clones in this sample may be carry-over from other donors' samples.

The rearrangement links TRBV20-1 to TRBJ1-5, with D uncertain. Germline V CDR1 and CDR2: DFQATT, SNEGSKA (reference sequence). V was cut by 6 bases and J by 0 bases, with 6 bases left in between. The CDR3 has 12 amino acids. The CDR3 DNA sequence: TGCAGTGCCGCGGATAGCAATCAGCCCCAGCATTTT. Its protein product is CSAADSNQPQHF.

The chain recombines TRBV6-2 or TRBV6-3 with TRBJ1-5; tentatively, D is TRBD1 (5 bases). Looked up from germline, CDR1 is MNHEY and CDR2 is SVGEGT. The length of the CDR3 is 14 residues. The V end was cut by 7 bases, the J end by 4 bases, with 14 bases between. In DNA form, the CDR3 reads TGTGCCAGCAATTTTGGGGCAAGGAATCAGCCCCAGCATTTT. It is translated as CASNFGARNQPQHF.

This clonotype was picked up a small number of times. This chain connects TRBV4-1 to TRBJ2-2, with 8 bases fitting TRBD1. V dropped 3 bases and J dropped 4; count of bases not matched to a gene: 10. The length of the CDR3 is 17 residues. Germline-derived CDR1 and CDR2 are MGHRA and YSYEKL. CDR3 nucleotides: TGCGCCAGCAGCCACTTAGGTCAGGGGGCCAGCACCGGGGAGCTGTTTTTT. Amino acid sequence: CASSHLGQGASTGELFF.

Points on this clonotype: A much larger clone sits a single nucleotide away, making a read error possible. The CDR3 is CASSLAGFGTQYF. The CDR3 nucleotides are TGTGCCAGCAGCTTAGCCGGGTTTGGGACCCAGTACTTC. The chain has TRBV11-2 and TRBJ2-5; D remains ambiguous. The CDR3 loop spans 13 amino acids. From germline, CDR1 is SGHAT and CDR2 FQNNGV. The V end was cut by 1 base, the J end by 7 bases, with 10 bases between. The full variable domain, rest sourced from reference TRBV11-2 and TRBJ2-5, is EAGVAQSPRYKIIEKRQSVAFWCNPISGHATLYWYQQILGQGPKLLIQFQNNGVVDDSQLPKDRFSAERLKGVDSTLKIQPAKLEDSAVYLCASSLAGFGTQYFGPGTRLLVL.

Only a few counts were recorded for this clonotype. The V gene is TRBV11-3, the J gene TRBJ2-2; tentatively, D is TRBD2 (5 bases). V was trimmed by 8 bases and J by 1 base, leaving 11 bases between them. CDR1 SGHNT and CDR2 YENEEA come from the germline V gene. CDR3 length: 14 amino acids. The CDR3 DNA reads TGTGCCAGCCGAGCGGCGGTGAACACCGGGGAGCTGTTTTTT. It translates to CASRAAVNTGELFF.

This clonotype was counted ten times or more. The chain is built from TRBV12-3 or TRBV12-4 and TRBJ1-1; D possibly corresponds to TRBD1 (6 bases). CDR3 length equals 12 residues. Trimming left V 5 bases short and J 4 bases short, with 8 bases between. DNA of the CDR3: TGTGCCAGCAGTGGGGGCGGCACTGAAGCTTTCTTT. Translating it yields CASSGGGTEAFF.

The CDR3: CASSPLQSHYEQYF. Here the CDR3 DNA reads TGTGCCAGTAGCCCGTTACAATCCCACTACGAGCAGTACTTC. The rearrangement joins TRBV19 to TRBJ2-7, with D uncertain. The ends were cut back, 6 bases at V and 3 bases at J, with 15 bases in the middle. Germline V gene lookup returns CDR1 LNHDA and CDR2 SQIVND (reference sequence). CDR3 size: 14 residues.